The 10 T cell receptor beta chains listed next were all sequenced from one sample in a study of brain T cells in children with intractable seizures. Using immunoSEQ multiplex PCR, the repertoire was profiled, and TCRdb retains in-frame clones only, with some absent. The table lists about 340,000 clones, over 90% of them singletons. Described time point: blood from clinic visit 5 months post-surgery; TSC patient then seizure free. Sequencing was performed on peripheral blood, taken 4 to 6 months after surgery. All receptors come from a boy in the first two years of life with tuberous sclerosis and intractable seizures.

The V and J genes are TRBV7-8 and TRBJ2-4; D is ambiguous. V was clipped by 5 bases and J by 0 bases, with 5 bases between them. Germline assignment: CDR1 SGHVS and CDR2 FQNEAQ. This CDR3 has 13 amino acids. CDR3 region: CASSPRAKNIQYF. DNA of the CDR3: TGTGCCAGCAGCCCCCGAGCCAAAAACATTCAGTACTTC.

The chain combines TRBV4-2 with TRBJ1-1, with D unresolved. Trimming took off 0 bases at V and 3 bases at J, with 11 bases between the two ends. CDR3 length: 15 amino acids. CDR1 LGHNA and CDR2 YNFKEQ come from the germline V gene. CDR3 loop: CASSQDRGGYTEAFF. In nucleotides, the CDR3 is TGTGCCAGCAGCCAAGACCGGGGAGGGTACACTGAAGCTTTCTTT.

V usage is TRBV6-5 and J usage is TRBJ1-1; D not certain. This CDR3 comprises 14 residues. Germline values: CDR1 MNHEY, CDR2 SVGAGI. Trimming pared 6 bases from V and 4 bases from J, leaving 15 bases between. The DNA of the CDR3 is TGTGCCAGCAGCCCGGGCGGGGTGGGCACTGAAGCTTTCTTT. Amino acid sequence: CASSPGGVGTEAFF.

V gene TRBV19 combines with J gene TRBJ1-5; perhaps TRBD1 as D (5 bases). Germline CDR1 and CDR2: LNHDA and SQIVND (reference sequence). V was pared by 5 bases and J by 0 bases, with 11 bases between. The CDR3 has 15 residues. CDR3 in amino acids: CASSVPGVSNQPQHF. The CDR3 nucleotides read TGTGCCAGTAGTGTTCCGGGGGTTAGCAATCAGCCCCAGCATTTT.

J is TRBJ1-1 and V is TRBV15; tentative D call: TRBD1 (5 bases). The CDR3 extends over 14 amino acids. V was clipped by 4 bases and J by 0 bases, with 9 bases between them. Germline V gene sequence: CDR1 LNHNV, CDR2 YYDKDF (reference sequence). The chain's CDR3 is CATSKGNLNTEAFF. The CDR3, as DNA: TGTGCCACCAGCAAGGGGAATCTGAACACTGAAGCTTTCTTT. Combining the CDR3 with reference TRBV15 and TRBJ1-1 gives the whole variable domain DAMVIQNPRYQVTQFGKPVTLSCSQTLNHNVMYWYQQKSSQAPKLLFHYYDKDFNNEADTPDNFQSRRPNTSFCFLDIRSPGLGDTAMYLCATSKGNLNTEAFFGQGTRLTVV.

This clone was recorded once. V gene TRBV6-5 combines with J gene TRBJ1-2, with D unresolved. Germline assignment: CDR1 MNHEY and CDR2 SVGAGI. V was clipped by 2 bases and J by 7 bases, with 8 bases between them. The CDR3 runs 12 residues. The CDR3 region is CASSYKGPGYTF. For the CDR3, the DNA is TGTGCCAGCAGTTACAAGGGTCCTGGCTACACCTTC.

The table lists this clone with a count of one. The rearrangement joins TRBV7-6 to TRBJ1-1; D is unresolved. Trimming stripped 1 base from V and 1 base from J, with 7 bases between. This CDR3 has 14 residues. Germline CDR1 SGHVS, CDR2 FNYEAQ. CDR3 loop: CASSLGTPNTEAFF. The DNA for the CDR3 is TGTGCCAGCAGCTTAGGTACGCCGAACACTGAAGCTTTCTTT.

This clone came up a few times. The V and J genes are TRBV5-1 and TRBJ2-7, with a weak D call TRBD2 (5 bases). V lost 0 bases and J 3 bases, leaving 13 bases between the germline ends. The V gene's germline CDR1 is SGHRS and CDR2 YFSETQ. The CDR3 has 15 amino acids. The CDR3 region is CASSLDRGPSYEQYF. The CDR3 nucleotides are TGCGCCAGCAGCTTGGATCGAGGGCCGAGCTACGAGCAGTACTTC.

The chain combines TRBV5-1 with TRBJ1-4; 9 bases match TRBD1. CDR1 and CDR2 from the germline V gene are SGHRS and YFSETQ. This CDR3 has 17 residues. Trimming removed 1 base from V and 5 bases from J; junction bases left unmatched: 9. The CDR3, as DNA: TGCGCCAGCAGCTTGATCGTGGGACAGGGAAACAATGAAAAACTGTTTTTT. It specifies CASSLIVGQGNNEKLFF.

This chain uses TRBV11-3 with TRBJ1-1; D call uncertain. V was trimmed by 7 bases and J by 1 base, leaving 13 bases between them. This CDR3 contains 14 residues. Germline V gives CDR1 SGHNT, CDR2 YENEEA. The DNA for the CDR3 is TGTGCCAGCACCGCTACGACTGGGAACACTGAAGCTTTCTTT. Translated: CASTATTGNTEAFF.